This TCR beta chain appears in the sequencing data of a study of cytomegalovirus exposure and HLA in healthy donors. Study outcomes and limitations: CMV serostatus was the sole immune exposure data available. Fewer N-insertions than the 666-donor mean were reportedly shown by an Asian-associated ancestry cluster in a later analysis. There were several of the most significant clusters that appeared linked to common viral pathogens in a later analysis. TCR beta V- and J-gene trimming was later associated with a missense DCLRE1C variant.

A word on this clone: Its antigen is undetermined.

The study ran its PCR with 60 Vbeta and 13 Jbeta primers. Method: immunoSEQ multiplex PCR; TCRdb's copy keeps in-frame clones and lacks some. This table holds 100,000 or so clones, over 80% found once. Germline CDR1 and CDR2: LGHNT and FRNRAP. The CDR3 runs to 14 residues. Trimming cost V 7 bases and J 9 bases, with 19 bases left between them. The origin of this receptor is a man younger than 35 in good health and CMV-seronegative. The rearrangement links TRBV12-5 to TRBJ2-1; D perhaps matches TRBD2 (6 bases). The specimen sequenced was PBMCs. CDR3 loop: CASVPGGLRSEQFF. CDR3 sequence (DNA): TGTGCTAGTGTTCCCGGGGGACTCCGGTCTGAGCAGTTCTTC. The whole variable domain, filled in from reference TRBV12-5 and TRBJ2-1, reads DARVTQTPRHKVTEMGQEVTMRCQPILGHNTVFWYRQTMMQGLELLAYFRNRAPLDDSGMPKDRFSAEMPDATLATLKIQPSEPRDSAVYFCASVPGGLRSEQFFGPGTRLTVL.